This TCR beta chain was found in a study of identical twins. V lost 5 bases and J 7 bases, leaving 9 bases between the germline ends. The CDR3 totals 11 residues. Germline V gene lookup returns CDR1 LNHNV and CDR2 YYDKDF (reference sequence). TCRdb processed the 5' RACE reads anew with MiXCR; each CDR3 protein has one entry. The sample lists some 330,000 distinct CDR3 sequences, 9% to 10% occurring once. J is TRBJ2-7 and V is TRBV15; maybe TRBD1 (5 bases). The sample taken for sequencing was naive T cells sorted from blood. This sequence originates from a woman in her forties or fifties in good health. CDR3 amino acids: CATSGAGEQYF. The DNA of the CDR3 is TGTGCCACCAGCGGGGCCGGGGAGCAGTACTTC.